These 11 T cell receptor beta chains share one sample of origin, sequenced in a study of control samples from healthy donors and cancer patients. This table comes from immunoSEQ multiplex PCR, and its TCRdb copy is limited to in-frame clones, with some not included. The sample has some 30,000 clones, around nine tenths seen once. Material: formalin-fixed, paraffin-embedded tissue. All receptors derive from a female donor with melanoma.

The chain carries TRBV5-1 and TRBJ2-1; D may correspond to TRBD1 or TRBD2 (5 bases each). Germline-derived CDR1 and CDR2 are SGHRS and YFSETQ. V lost 2 bases to trimming and J lost 0 bases, with 12 bases between them. The CDR3 sequence is 16 residues long. CDR3 loop: CASSLEGTSSYNEQFF. CDR3 DNA sequence: TGCGCCAGCAGCTTAGAAGGGACCTCCTCCTACAATGAGCAGTTCTTC.

The V call is TRBV25-1, the J call TRBJ1-1, with D possibly TRBD1 on 5 matching bases. Trimming removed 1 base at V and 3 bases at J, with 18 bases between. This CDR3 contains 17 residues. CDR1 is MGHDK and CDR2 is SYGVNS in the germline V gene. The CDR3 region is CASSELKGGRVDTEAFF. In DNA, the CDR3 is TGTGCCAGCAGTGAATTGAAAGGCGGCAGGGTAGACACTGAAGCTTTCTTT.

This clone was recorded only once. The J gene is TRBJ1-1, the V gene TRBV5-6; TRBD1 might be the D (5 bases). Germline loops: CDR1 SGHDT, CDR2 YYEEEE. V lost 0 bases and J lost 3, with 21 bases in between. This CDR3 spans 18 amino acids. The CDR3 DNA sequence: TGTGCCAGCAGCTTGGGGACAAGGGGTTTAGTTAGGGACACTGAAGCTTTCTTT. Residues: CASSLGTRGLVRDTEAFF.

The chain couples TRBV4-1 to TRBJ1-1, with D hard to call. V lost 1 base and J lost 1, with 13 bases in between. Germline V gene data show CDR1 as MGHRA and CDR2 as YSYEKL. CDR3 size: 16 residues. The DNA of the CDR3 is TGCGCCAGCAGCCAAGGTAGCGGACGGACGAACACTGAAGCTTTCTTT. Its translation: CASSQGSGRTNTEAFF.

The rearrangement uses TRBV30 and TRBJ2-5; D may correspond to TRBD1 or TRBD2 (5 bases each). The CDR3 is 13 residues long. Trimming took off 2 bases at V and 2 bases at J, with 9 bases between the two ends. Germline V gives CDR1 GTSNPN, CDR2 SVGIG (reference sequence). CDR3 in DNA: TGTGCCTGGAGTCGGGACCTTCAAGAGACCCAGTACTTC. Translation gives CAWSRDLQETQYF.

Concerning this clone: Its ends do not fully match the called genes, so a read error is possible. Other DNA sequences from this sample encode an identical CDR3 as well. As DNA, the CDR3 is TGCGCCAGCAGTTTTACCTGGGAGCAGTTCTTC. Its protein product is CASSFTWEQFF. The rearrangement uses TRBV28 and TRBJ2-1; no definite D call. The CDR3 has 11 residues. Germline CDR1 and CDR2: MDHEN and SYDVKM.

This rearrangement joins TRBV7-9 to TRBJ2-1; TRBD2 might be the D (5 bases). Germline-derived CDR1 and CDR2 are SEHNR and FQNEAQ (reference sequence). Trimming took 4 bases from V and 8 from J, leaving 12 bases between them. The CDR3 totals 13 residues. Written as DNA, the CDR3 is TGTGCCAGCAGCTCCTCTAGCAATTATGAGCAGTTCTTC. It codes for CASSSSSNYEQFF.

This clone showed up just a few times. V gene TRBV27 combines with J gene TRBJ1-4; possible D gene TRBD1, 6 bases. This CDR3 is 13 amino acids long. From germline, CDR1 is MNHEY and CDR2 SMNVEV (reference sequence). Trimming shortened V by 2 bases and J by 10 bases, and 11 bases separated the two germline ends. CDR3 residues: CASSLRGEGKLFF. DNA of the CDR3: TGTGCCAGCAGTTTAAGGGGGGAGGGAAAACTGTTTTTT. The variable domain in full, with the rest retrieved from reference TRBV27 and TRBJ1-4, is EAQVTQNPRYLITVTGKKLTVTCSQNMNHEYMSWYRQDPGLGLRQIYYSMNVEVTDKGDVPEGYKVSRKEKRNFPLILESPSPNQTSLYFCASSLRGEGKLFFGSGTQLSVL.

The chain links TRBV6-5 to TRBJ1-1, with 7 bases lining up with TRBD1. The CDR3 is 14 amino acids. Germline V CDR1 and CDR2: MNHEY, SVGAGI. V lost 2 bases to trimming and J lost 5 bases; unmatched junction nucleotides: 5. CDR3: CASSYGQGGTEAFF. In nucleotides, the CDR3 is TGTGCCAGCAGTTACGGGCAGGGGGGGACTGAAGCTTTCTTT.

The chain links TRBV19 to TRBJ2-7, with a tentative D call TRBD1 (6 bases). V shed 6 bases and J shed 1 base, with 19 bases lying between them. CDR3 size: 16 residues. Looked up from germline, CDR1 is LNHDA and CDR2 is SQIVND (reference sequence). The CDR3 sequence is CASSPRGRRLSYEQYF. CDR3 DNA sequence: TGTGCCAGTAGCCCCAGGGGCCGTCGACTGTCCTACGAGCAGTACTTC.

The chain employs TRBV9 and TRBJ2-3, with 12 bases fitting TRBD2. Trimming took 4 bases from V and 3 from J; bases not matched to a gene: 12. Germline-derived CDR1 and CDR2 are SGDLS and YYNGEE. This CDR3 has 18 amino acids. In DNA, the CDR3 is TGTGCCAGCAGCATTACACCCGGACTAGCGGGGTTTACAGATACGCAGTATTTT. This codes for CASSITPGLAGFTDTQYF. Full variable domain (remainder filled in from reference TRBV9 and TRBJ2-3): DSGVTQTPKHLITATGQRVTLRCSPRSGDLSVYWYQQSLDQGLQFLIQYYNGEERAKGNILERFSAQQFPDLHSELNLSSLELGDSALYFCASSITPGLAGFTDTQYFGPGTRLTVL.